The 22 T cell receptor beta chains presented below share a single source sample, sequenced in a study of cytomegalovirus exposure and HLA in healthy donors. Vbeta (60) and Jbeta (13) primers were used in the PCR. Method: immunoSEQ multiplex PCR; TCRdb's copy keeps in-frame clones and lacks some. Here the sample spans 150,000 to 200,000 clones, around 80% being singletons. Sequencing was done on a sample of PBMCs. These receptors originate from a woman aged 25-40 years in good health and CMV-seropositive.

The chain has TRBV5-1 and TRBJ2-7, with D possibly TRBD2 on 7 matching bases. The CDR3 runs to 14 residues. CDR1 and CDR2 from the germline V gene are SGHRS and YFSETQ. V was cut by 0 bases and J by 2 bases, with 9 bases left in between. CDR3 amino acids: CASSLGRGPYEQYF. CDR3 sequence (DNA): TGCGCCAGCAGCTTGGGGCGGGGGCCCTACGAGCAGTACTTC. The whole variable domain, filled in from reference TRBV5-1 and TRBJ2-7, reads KAGVTQTPRYLIKTRGQQVTLSCSPISGHRSVSWYQQTPGQGLQFLFEYFSETQRNKGNFPGRFSGRQFSNSRSEMNVSTLELGDSALYLCASSLGRGPYEQYFGPGTRLTVT.

V gene TRBV28 combines with J gene TRBJ2-7; TRBD1 is a possible D gene (5 bases). Germline-derived CDR1 and CDR2 are MDHEN and SYDVKM. This CDR3 has 12 residues. Trimming removed 2 bases from V and 6 bases from J, with 8 bases in between. For the CDR3, the DNA is TGTGCCAGCAGTTTAAAGGGGCTCGAGCAGTACTTC. This gives the protein CASSLKGLEQYF.

The sample holds a few counts of this clone. This chain uses TRBV9 with TRBJ2-7, with 10 bases matching TRBD2. This CDR3 comprises 15 residues. V shed 0 bases, J shed 5 bases, and the junction held 5 bases outside the gene matches. Per germline, CDR1 SGDLS and CDR2 YYNGEE. CDR3 amino acids: CASSVEGLAADEQYF. The CDR3, as DNA: TGTGCCAGCAGCGTAGAAGGACTAGCGGCTGACGAGCAGTACTTC.

V usage is TRBV25-1 and J usage is TRBJ2-5, with 7 positions matching TRBD1. The CDR3 has 12 amino acids. CDR1 is MGHDK and CDR2 is SYGVNS in the germline V gene. V gave up 9 bases and J gave up 3 bases; unmatched junction bases: 4. CDR3 protein: CASKGAEETQYF. The DNA of the CDR3 is TGTGCCAGTAAGGGGGCGGAAGAGACCCAGTACTTC.

This chain links TRBV18 with TRBJ1-1; D remains unclear. The V and J ends lost 6 bases and 1 base respectively, with 9 bases between them. The CDR3 spans 13 residues. The V gene's germline CDR1 is KGHSH and CDR2 LQKENI. The CDR3: CASSLSPNTEAFF. The DNA for the CDR3 is TGTGCCAGCTCCCTGAGTCCGAACACTGAAGCTTTCTTT.

This chain uses TRBV18 with TRBJ2-5; D uncertain. The CDR3 is made up of 13 amino acids. CDR1 is KGHSH, CDR2 LQKENI, per germline. V gave up 1 base and J gave up 4 bases, with 7 bases separating them. CDR3 sequence: CASSPRMRETQYF. CDR3 sequence (DNA): TGTGCCAGCTCACCACGTATGCGAGAGACCCAGTACTTC. The variable domain in full, completed from reference TRBV18 and TRBJ2-5, reads NAGVMQNPRHLVRRRGQEARLRCSPMKGHSHVYWYRQLPEEGLKFMVYLQKENIIDESGMPKERFSAEFPKEGPSILRIQQVVRGDSAAYFCASSPRMRETQYFGPGTRLLVL.

The rearrangement joins TRBV5-5 to TRBJ2-5, with TRBD2 matching over 8 bases. CDR1 is SGHKS and CDR2 is YYEKEE in the germline V gene (reference sequence). The CDR3 covers 15 residues. The trim removed 2 bases at V and 1 base at J, leaving 4 bases unmatched. CDR3 nucleotides: TGTGCCAGCAGCTTTAGCGGGAACACCCAAGAGACCCAGTACTTC. Residues: CASSFSGNTQETQYF. The entire variable domain, with the rest obtained from reference TRBV5-5 and TRBJ2-5, is as follows: DAGVTQSPTHLIKTRGQQVTLRCSPISGHKSVSWYQQVLGQGPQFIFQYYEKEERGRGNFPDRFSARQFPNYSSELNVNALLLGDSALYLCASSFSGNTQETQYFGPGTRLLVL.

The chain has TRBV5-6 and TRBJ1-5; 7 nucleotides line up with TRBD1. Germline values: CDR1 SGHDT, CDR2 YYEEEE. Trimming cost V 4 bases and J 2 bases; bases outside gene matches: 3. The CDR3 consists of 14 residues. The CDR3 DNA reads TGTGCCAGCAGCCGCAGGGGGGGCAATCAGCCCCAGCATTTT. It is translated as CASSRRGGNQPQHF.

This chain links TRBV7-2 with TRBJ2-7; tentatively, D is TRBD1 (5 bases). The V gene lost 1 base and the J gene lost 1 base, with 20 bases spanning the gap. There are 18 residues in the CDR3. Per the germline V gene, CDR1 is SGHTA and CDR2 is FQGNSA. CDR3 in amino acids: CASSLVGAGQTFSYEQYF. The CDR3 DNA reads as TGTGCCAGCAGCTTAGTAGGAGCAGGGCAAACATTTTCCTACGAGCAGTACTTC.

This chain joins TRBV5-4 and TRBJ1-4; 10 nucleotides line up with TRBD1. The CDR3 runs to 15 residues. Trimming removed 4 bases from V and 6 bases from J; junction bases left unmatched: 6. Germline V CDR1 and CDR2: SGHNT, YYREEE (reference sequence). CDR3 DNA: TGTGCCAGCAGCGCTGACAGGGGGCGGGATGAAAAACTGTTTTTT. This sequence encodes CASSADRGRDEKLFF.

This clone was detected once. The rearrangement joins TRBV30 to TRBJ1-4, with 9 bases that match TRBD1. The CDR3 runs to 15 residues. The junction had 4 bases not matched to a gene; V was cut back by 0 bases and J by 5 bases. Germline values: CDR1 GTSNPN, CDR2 SVGIG (reference sequence). The CDR3 sequence: CAWSVLGTGNEKLFF. The CDR3 nucleotides are TGTGCCTGGAGTGTTCTTGGGACAGGGAATGAAAAACTGTTTTTT.

The rearrangement links TRBV5-3 to TRBJ2-3; possibly TRBD1 for D (6 bases). TRBV5-3 is classed as an ORF, of uncertain function. This CDR3 has 14 amino acids. With 3 bases removed from V and 6 bases from J, the gap between germline ends came to 14 bases. As DNA, the CDR3 is TGTGCCAGAAGCTCCCCTAGGGGGATGGATACGCAGTATTTT. Amino acid sequence: CARSSPRGMDTQYF.

The chain links TRBV7-9 to TRBJ2-3; 8 nucleotides align to TRBD2. The CDR3 is 15 amino acids. Germline CDR1 and CDR2: SEHNR and FQNEAQ (reference sequence). The V and J ends lost 3 bases and 0 bases, in that order; junction bases with no gene match: 2. The CDR3 protein is CASSFSGGSTDTQYF. The CDR3 DNA sequence: TGTGCCAGCAGCTTCAGCGGGGGCAGCACAGATACGCAGTATTTT.

The chain has TRBV28 and TRBJ2-7; D remains unclear. Germline-derived CDR1 and CDR2 are MDHEN and SYDVKM. This CDR3 spans 14 amino acids. V dropped 4 bases and J dropped 2 bases, with 12 bases sitting between them. CDR3 nucleotide sequence: TGTGCCAGCAGTTGGCTGACTCTCCCCTACGAGCAGTACTTC. It is translated as CASSWLTLPYEQYF.

The V and J genes are TRBV6-5 and TRBJ2-3; TRBD2 matches 7 bases. Looked up from germline, CDR1 is MNHEY and CDR2 is SVGAGI. J lost 2 bases, V lost 6 bases, and 5 bases had no gene match. This CDR3 is built from 14 residues. CDR3 nucleotides: TGTGCCAGCAGCCTAGCGGCAGTCACAGATACGCAGTATTTT. Protein product: CASSLAAVTDTQYF.

The rearrangement links TRBV27 to TRBJ2-3; 11 bases are shared with TRBD1. The CDR3 loop spans 16 amino acids. In germline, CDR1 is MNHEY, CDR2 SMNVEV (reference sequence). V gave up 5 bases and J gave up 2 bases; unmatched junction bases: 6. In DNA form, the CDR3 reads TGTGCCAGCAGTGGTAGGGGACAGGGGGTCACAGATACGCAGTATTTT. Translated: CASSGRGQGVTDTQYF.

The CDR3 spells CAWSVSRTPLRGSYEQYF. DNA of the CDR3: TGTGCCTGGAGTGTAAGCAGAACCCCTCTCCGGGGGTCCTACGAGCAGTACTTC. The chain links TRBV30 to TRBJ2-7; D perhaps matches TRBD2 (6 bases). Germline CDR1 is GTSNPN and CDR2 is SVGIG (reference sequence). Trimming stripped 0 bases from V and 1 base from J, with 22 bases between. This CDR3 is built from 18 residues.

In this sample, this clone turned up a few times. This chain joins TRBV2 and TRBJ1-1, with D tentatively TRBD1 (6 bases). The CDR3 runs 16 residues. Germline CDR1 reads SNHLY; CDR2 reads FYNNEI. Trimming cost V 6 bases and J 2 bases, with 19 bases left between them. The CDR3 DNA is TGTGCCAGCAGCGTTTACAGGGACCAATCCAACACTGAAGCTTTCTTT. Translated, it gives CASSVYRDQSNTEAFF.

The chain is built from TRBV5-1 and TRBJ2-3; TRBD2 matches 14 bases. This CDR3 is built from 17 residues. Germline assignment: CDR1 SGHRS and CDR2 YFSETQ. Losses at the gene ends were 0 bases for V and 4 bases for J; bases not matched to a gene: 4. The CDR3 loop reads CASSLGGTSGSPDTQYF. The CDR3 DNA is TGCGCCAGCAGCTTGGGGGGGACTAGCGGGAGTCCAGATACGCAGTATTTT.

This chain uses TRBV25-1 with TRBJ1-1; no reliable D call. CDR1 MGHDK and CDR2 SYGVNS come from the germline V gene. The V end lost 2 bases, the J end lost 1 base, and 8 bases lay between the germline ends. The CDR3 has 14 amino acids. The CDR3 protein is CASSEPRGNTEAFF. The CDR3 coding sequence is TGTGCCAGCAGTGAACCCCGGGGGAACACTGAAGCTTTCTTT.

CDR3 nucleotide sequence: TGTGCCAGCAGCTTAGCCCTTAGCAATCAGCCCCAGCATTTT. Translating it yields CASSLALSNQPQHF. This sequence joins TRBV7-2 and TRBJ1-5; D gene uncertain. CDR1 is SGHTA, CDR2 FQGNSA, per germline. This CDR3 region has 14 residues. Trimming pared 0 bases from V and 0 bases from J, leaving 3 bases between. The entire variable domain, with the rest obtained from reference TRBV7-2 and TRBJ1-5, is as follows: GAGVSQSPSNKVTEKGKDVELRCDPISGHTALYWYRQSLGQGLEFLIYFQGNSAPDKSGLPSDRFSAERTGGSVSTLTIQRTQQEDSAVYLCASSLALSNQPQHFGDGTRLSIL.

This chain joins TRBV6-5 and TRBJ2-1; D unresolved. From germline, CDR1 is MNHEY and CDR2 SVGAGI. CDR3 length: 14 residues. V was shortened by 7 bases and J by 0 bases, with 10 bases between the two germline ends. The CDR3 sequence: CASTPMFSYNEQFF. DNA for the CDR3: TGTGCCAGCACACCTATGTTCTCCTACAATGAGCAGTTCTTC.